Given below is one TCR beta chain in context. Its antigen is unknown. No base-level quality is on record; no much larger clone is a single base apart. Library method: the immunoSEQ multiplex PCR assay. TCRdb limited this immuneACCESS table to in-frame rearrangements with V and J called. A share of clones is missing; checked studies link under half to unresolved V genes, and the rest is unexplained. For this sample the table gives under 75,000 clones, of which over 75% were detected only once. 1% to 1.5% of the sample goes to the ten largest clones. The data were taken from a study of control samples from healthy donors and cancer patients (TCRdb year 2020). CDR1 and CDR2 are drawn from the germline V gene (reference sequence): GTSNPN, SVGIG. CDR3 length: 13 amino acids, cysteine to phenylalanine. The read is trimmed to its CDR3 DNA, 39 bases read in frame from base 1. V and J are truncated by 5 bases and 6 bases respectively, leaving an intervening sequence of 11 bases.

Sequenced sample: PBMCs. This chain is built from TRBV30 and TRBJ1-6; no confident D gene assignment can be made. The clonotype originates from a woman aged 50 to 60 with colorectal cancer. The nucleotides are TGTGCCTGGTGCCAGAGCCCTAATTCACCCCTCCACTTT. Its coded protein is CAWCQSPNSPLHF.